Below, 16 T cell receptor beta chains from the same sample are listed, as sequenced in a study of blood T cell repertoires in COVID-19. Repertoires were generated with immunoSEQ multiplex PCR, while TCRdb's copy carries only in-frame clones and drops some. The sample shows about 520,000 clones, 80% to 90% of them seen only once. Source material: peripheral blood. The receptors stem from a human donor in a cohort sampled during active COVID-19.

This clone occurred once. The chain uses TRBV29-1 and TRBJ2-3, with D unresolved. The CDR3 runs to 10 residues. Looked up from germline, CDR1 is SQVTM and CDR2 is ANQGSEA. V was trimmed by 7 bases and J by 2 bases, leaving 4 bases between them. DNA for the CDR3: TGCAGCGCCAACACAGATACGCAGTATTTT. It yields the protein CSANTDTQYF.

The chain couples TRBV5-1 to TRBJ2-1, with TRBD2 matching over 14 bases. The V and J ends lost 1 base and 7 bases, in that order; junction bases with no gene match: 10. CDR3 length equals 18 residues. Germline CDR1 SGHRS, CDR2 YFSETQ. Written as DNA, the CDR3 is TGCGCCAGCAGCTTGCGAGGGACTAGCGGGAGCGGGCTTAATGAGCAGTTCTTC. It translates to CASSLRGTSGSGLNEQFF.

V gene TRBV4-1 combines with J gene TRBJ2-3, with a possible D match to TRBD2 (5 bases). The CDR3 extends over 14 amino acids. The V gene lost 6 bases and the J gene lost 2 bases, with 12 bases spanning the gap. CDR1 and CDR2 from the germline V gene are MGHRA and YSYEKL. The CDR3 region is CASRTTRDTDTQYF. CDR3 in DNA: TGCGCCAGCAGGACTACTCGGGACACAGATACGCAGTATTTT.

The chain is built from TRBV6-4 and TRBJ2-7; TRBD1 might be the D (6 bases). Trimming removed 2 bases from V and 10 bases from J, with 12 bases in between. This CDR3 contains 12 residues. Germline values: CDR1 MRHNA, CDR2 SNTAGT. CDR3 amino acids: CASSDGQFEQYF. As DNA, the CDR3 is TGTGCCAGCAGTGACGGACAGTTCGAACAGTACTTC.

The chain has TRBV7-8 and TRBJ1-1, with D possibly being TRBD1 (6 bases). This CDR3 contains 15 residues. CDR1 and CDR2 (germline): SGHVS, FQNEAQ. Trimming removed 5 bases from V and 5 bases from J, with 18 bases in between. As DNA, the CDR3 is TGTGCCAGCAGCCCAAGGGGGGGCGCCCGGACTGAAGCTTTCTTT. It specifies CASSPRGGARTEAFF.

V gene TRBV4-2 combines with J gene TRBJ2-3; D is unclear. CDR1 and CDR2 (germline): LGHNA, YNFKEQ. CDR3 length: 14 residues. The V end was cut by 0 bases, the J end by 4 bases, with 8 bases between. The CDR3, as DNA: TGTGCCAGCAGCCAAGACCTCAACTCAGATACGCAGTATTTT. It encodes CASSQDLNSDTQYF.

The genes are TRBV5-1 and TRBJ2-1; D is perhaps TRBD2 (5 bases). The CDR3 consists of 14 residues. Germline V gene lookup returns CDR1 SGHRS and CDR2 YFSETQ. V was cut by 0 bases and J by 8 bases, with 12 bases left in between. CDR3 nucleotides: TGCGCCAGCAGCTTGGCTAAATCGGGGTATGAGCAGTTCTTC. This codes for CASSLAKSGYEQFF.

In DNA, the CDR3 is TGTGCCTGGAGTTACAGGGATAGCAATCAGCCCCAGCATTTT. Protein: CAWSYRDSNQPQHF. This sequence joins TRBV30 and TRBJ1-5, with TRBD1 as a possible D gene (6 bases). This CDR3 is 14 amino acids long. Trimming removed 2 bases at V and 0 bases at J, with 8 bases between. Germline V CDR1 and CDR2: GTSNPN, SVGIG (reference sequence).

A note on this clone: A junction end diverges from the germline sequence, so it may reflect a read error. The chain recombines TRBV7-7 with TRBJ2-1; TRBD2 aligns across 7 bases. This CDR3 region has 16 residues. CDR1 is SSHAT, CDR2 FNYEAQ, per germline (reference sequence). CDR3 DNA sequence: TGTGCTAGCAGCCCCTCTAGGAGCGGGACCAACAATGAGCAGTTCTTC. Translation gives CASSPSRSGTNNEQFF. Using reference TRBV7-7 and TRBJ2-1 for the parts outside the CDR3, the full variable domain is GAGVSQSPRYKVTKRGQDVTLRCDPISSHATLYWYQQALGQGPEFLTYFNYEAQPDKSGLPSDRFSAERPEGSISTLTIQRTEQRDSAMYRCASSPSRSGTNNEQFFGPGTRLTVL.

This clone was observed a handful of times. This chain joins TRBV19 and TRBJ1-5; 7 bases align to TRBD1. The CDR3 is 13 amino acids. Germline values: CDR1 LNHDA, CDR2 SQIVND (reference sequence). Trimming at V came to 8 bases and at J to 4 bases, leaving 5 bases not matched to a gene. The DNA of the CDR3 is TGTGCCAGTCGGGACAGAACTAATCAGCCCCAGCATTTT. Translating gives CASRDRTNQPQHF.

The genes are TRBV29-1 and TRBJ1-2, with D maybe TRBD1 (6 bases). This CDR3 has 11 amino acids. The germline CDR1 and CDR2 sequences are SQVTM and ANQGSEA. The CDR3 loop is CSTGHFYGYTF. In nucleotides, the CDR3 is TGCAGTACGGGACACTTCTATGGCTACACCTTC.

The V call is TRBV30, the J call TRBJ1-2; no firm D call. This CDR3 has 14 residues. V was cut by 1 base and J by 2 bases, with 11 bases left in between. Germline V gene sequence: CDR1 GTSNPN, CDR2 SVGIG (reference sequence). The CDR3 DNA reads as TGTGCCTGGAGTGGGGCTGTTATAAACTATGGCTACACCTTC. Encoded protein: CAWSGAVINYGYTF.

V and J are TRBV10-3 and TRBJ2-1; a possible D gene is TRBD2 (5 bases). Germline V gives CDR1 ENHRY, CDR2 SYGVKD. CDR3 length equals 13 residues. V dropped 7 bases and J dropped 9 bases, with 16 bases sitting between them. The CDR3 region is CAIKREAVLEQFF. The CDR3 region has the DNA TGTGCCATCAAGAGGGAAGCGGTACTTGAGCAGTTCTTC.

The J gene is TRBJ2-1, the V gene TRBV28; the match to TRBD2 covers 11 bases. The germline V gene has CDR1 MDHEN and CDR2 SYDVKM. The CDR3 has 14 residues. J lost 7 bases, V lost 9 bases, and 8 bases had no gene match. CDR3 nucleotides: TGTGCCAGTCTGGGGCTAGCGGGAGGAAATGAGCAGTTCTTC. Translated: CASLGLAGGNEQFF.

This clone was seen only a few times. The chain carries TRBV9 and TRBJ1-2; no clear D. This CDR3 region has 15 residues. In germline, CDR1 is SGDLS, CDR2 YYNGEE. V dropped 2 bases and J dropped 8 bases, with 19 bases sitting between them. CDR3 DNA: TGTGCCAGCAGCGTGGGAGGAGGATGGCCCCGCGGCTACACCTTC. It translates to CASSVGGGWPRGYTF. Supplemented by reference TRBV9 and TRBJ1-2, the full variable domain reads DSGVTQTPKHLITATGQRVTLRCSPRSGDLSVYWYQQSLDQGLQFLIQYYNGEERAKGNILERFSAQQFPDLHSELNLSSLELGDSALYFCASSVGGGWPRGYTFGSGTRLTVV.

The gene calls are TRBV11-2 and TRBJ2-7; 10 bases align to TRBD1. Germline V lookup: CDR1 SGHAT, CDR2 FQNNGV. CDR3 length equals 16 residues. The junction had 6 bases not matched to a gene; V was cut back by 4 bases and J by 0 bases. The CDR3: CASSSPGQGYSYEQYF. The DNA of the CDR3 is TGTGCCAGCAGCTCACCGGGACAGGGGTACTCCTACGAGCAGTACTTC.